The clone carrying this T cell receptor beta chain has more than one count but fewer than ten. The antigen remains undetermined. This record belongs to a study of T cell repertoires in cytomegalovirus infection. Study-level information: Selected CMV epitopes included recently identified HLA-C-restricted ones as well as well-studied HLA-B-restricted ones. Shared public TCR beta signatures pointed to both CMV infection and a matching HLA type.

MiXCR was run by TCRdb on the reads, yielding one entry per CDR3 protein. The repertoire has 800,000 to 950,000 distinct CDR3 sequences, 32% of them found once; the top ten carry 12%. From germline, CDR1 is LGHNA and CDR2 YNFKEQ. The length of the CDR3 is 17 residues. V was pared by 0 bases and J by 3 bases, with 10 bases of the junction left unmatched. Study results and limitations: In two of eight donors, the top clonotype was HLA-C-restricted CMV-specific. Totalled public TCR beta family frequency picked out people who carried CMV plus the relevant HLA.

The chain joins TRBV4-2 to TRBJ2-7; TRBD1 aligns across 8 bases. The TCR sequence derives from a human donor in good health (CMV status not recorded). Some clones in this sample may be carry-over from other donors' samples. The sample here was cultured CD8+ T cells from PBMCs, taken from culture after CMV antigen stimulation. CDR3 loop: CASSQESGQALYYEQYF. The CDR3 DNA reads TGTGCCAGCAGCCAAGAGTCGGGACAGGCGCTGTACTACGAGCAGTACTTC.